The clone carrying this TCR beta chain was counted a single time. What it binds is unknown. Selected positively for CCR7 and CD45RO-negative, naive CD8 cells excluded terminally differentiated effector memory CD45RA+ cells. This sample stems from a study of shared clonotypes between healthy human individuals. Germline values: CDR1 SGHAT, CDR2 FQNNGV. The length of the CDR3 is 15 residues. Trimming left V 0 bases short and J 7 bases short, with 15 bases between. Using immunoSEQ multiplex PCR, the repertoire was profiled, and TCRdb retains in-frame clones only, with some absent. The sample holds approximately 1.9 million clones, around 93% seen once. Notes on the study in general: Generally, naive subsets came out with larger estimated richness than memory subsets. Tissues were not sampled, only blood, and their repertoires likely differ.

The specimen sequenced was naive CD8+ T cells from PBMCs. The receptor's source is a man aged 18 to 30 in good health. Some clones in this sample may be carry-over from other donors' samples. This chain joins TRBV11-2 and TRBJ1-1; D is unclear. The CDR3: CASSLDLAAHFEAFF. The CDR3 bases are TGTGCCAGCAGCTTAGATTTGGCAGCCCACTTTGAAGCTTTCTTT.